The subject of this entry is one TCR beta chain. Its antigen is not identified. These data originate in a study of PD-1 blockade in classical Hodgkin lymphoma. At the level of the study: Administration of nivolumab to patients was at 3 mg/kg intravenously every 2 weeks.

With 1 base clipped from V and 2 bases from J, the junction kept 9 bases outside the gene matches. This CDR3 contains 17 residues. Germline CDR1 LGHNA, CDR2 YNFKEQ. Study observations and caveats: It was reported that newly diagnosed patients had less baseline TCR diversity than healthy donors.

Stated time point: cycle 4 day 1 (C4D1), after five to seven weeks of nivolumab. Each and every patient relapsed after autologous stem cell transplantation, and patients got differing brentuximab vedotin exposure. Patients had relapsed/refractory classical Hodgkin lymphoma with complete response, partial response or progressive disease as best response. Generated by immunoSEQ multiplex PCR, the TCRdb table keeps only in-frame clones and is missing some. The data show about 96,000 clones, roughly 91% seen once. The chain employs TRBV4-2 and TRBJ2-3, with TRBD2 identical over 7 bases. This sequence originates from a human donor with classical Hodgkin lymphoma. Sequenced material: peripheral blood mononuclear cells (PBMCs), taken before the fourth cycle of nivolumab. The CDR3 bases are TGTGCCAGCAGCCAAGTGGGAGGGAGTTCCGACACAGATACGCAGTATTTT. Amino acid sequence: CASSQVGGSSDTDTQYF.